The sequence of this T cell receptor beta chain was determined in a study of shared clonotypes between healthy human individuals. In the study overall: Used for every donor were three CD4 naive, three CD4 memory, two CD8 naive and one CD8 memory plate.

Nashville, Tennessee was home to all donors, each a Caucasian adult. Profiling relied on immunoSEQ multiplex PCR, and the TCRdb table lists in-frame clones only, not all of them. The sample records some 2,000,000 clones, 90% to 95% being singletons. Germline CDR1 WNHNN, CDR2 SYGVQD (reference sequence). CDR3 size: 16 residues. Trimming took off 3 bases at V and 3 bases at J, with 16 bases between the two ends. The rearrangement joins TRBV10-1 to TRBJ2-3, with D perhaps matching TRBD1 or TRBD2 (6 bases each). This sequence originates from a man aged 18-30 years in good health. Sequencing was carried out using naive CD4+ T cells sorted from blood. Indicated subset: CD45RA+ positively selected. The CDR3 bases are TGCGCCAGCAGTGATCCCATTGGCGGGACAACAGATACGCAGTATTTT. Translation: CASSDPIGGTTDTQYF.